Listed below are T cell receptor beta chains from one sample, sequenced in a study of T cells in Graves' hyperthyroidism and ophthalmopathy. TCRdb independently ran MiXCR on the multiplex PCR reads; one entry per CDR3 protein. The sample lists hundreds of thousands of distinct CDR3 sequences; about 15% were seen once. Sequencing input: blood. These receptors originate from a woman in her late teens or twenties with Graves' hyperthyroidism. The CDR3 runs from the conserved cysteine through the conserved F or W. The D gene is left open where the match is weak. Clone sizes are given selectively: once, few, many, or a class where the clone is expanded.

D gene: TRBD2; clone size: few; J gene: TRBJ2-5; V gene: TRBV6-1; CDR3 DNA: TGTGCCAGCAGTTCTCGGGATAGCGGGACAGAGACCCAGTACTTC; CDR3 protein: CASSSRDSGTETQYF
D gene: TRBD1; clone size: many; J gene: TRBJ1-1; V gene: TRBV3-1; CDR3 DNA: TGTGCCAGCAGCCCCGACAGGGGAACCGGCACTGAAGCTTTCTTT; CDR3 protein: CASSPDRGTGTEAFF
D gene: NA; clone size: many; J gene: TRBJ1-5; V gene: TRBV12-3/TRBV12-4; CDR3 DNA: TGTGCCAGCAGTTTAGCGCCAGGGTTCCCTGGGCAGCCCCAGCATTTT; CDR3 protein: CASSLAPGFPGQPQHF
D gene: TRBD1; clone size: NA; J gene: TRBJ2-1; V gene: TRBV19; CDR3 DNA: TGTGCCAGTACTGGACAGGCCTACAATGAGCAGTTCTTC; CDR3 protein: CASTGQAYNEQFF
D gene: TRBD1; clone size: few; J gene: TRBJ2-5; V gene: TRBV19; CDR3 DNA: TGTGCCAGTAGTATGGACAGGGGGGAGACCCAGTACTTC; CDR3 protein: CASSMDRGETQYF
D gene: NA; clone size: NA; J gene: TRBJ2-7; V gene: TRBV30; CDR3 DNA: TGCGCCAGCAGCCAACCATTCCAGGGCCACGAGCAGTACTTC; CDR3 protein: CASSQPFQGHEQYF
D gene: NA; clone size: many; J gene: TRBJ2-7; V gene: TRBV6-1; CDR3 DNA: TGTGCCAGCACCTGGCAAGGGGAGCAGTACTTC; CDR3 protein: CASTWQGEQYF
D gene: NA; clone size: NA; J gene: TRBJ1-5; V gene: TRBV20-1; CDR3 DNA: TGCAGTGCTCAATACAGTACCCTCGGGTCCAATCAGCCCCAGCATTTT; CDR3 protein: CSAQYSTLGSNQPQHF
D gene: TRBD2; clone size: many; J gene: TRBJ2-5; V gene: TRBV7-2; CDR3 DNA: TGTGCCAGCAGCGTTACTAGCGTGGGGGAGACCCAGTACTTC; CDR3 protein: CASSVTSVGETQYF
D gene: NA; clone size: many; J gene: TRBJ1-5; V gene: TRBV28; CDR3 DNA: TGTGCCAGCCACACCATCAGGGGAAATCAGCCCCAGCATTTT; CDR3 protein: CASHTIRGNQPQHF
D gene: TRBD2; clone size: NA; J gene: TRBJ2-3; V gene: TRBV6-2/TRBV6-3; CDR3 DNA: TGTGCCAGCAGTTACTCGACGTTGCTAGCGGGGGATACGCAGTATTTT; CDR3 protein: CASSYSTLLAGDTQYF
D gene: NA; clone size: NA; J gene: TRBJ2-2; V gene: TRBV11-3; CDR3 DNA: TGTGCCAGCAGCTTAGGTATTAGCGGCGCCAACACCGGGGAGCTGTTTTTT; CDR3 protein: CASSLGISGANTGELFF
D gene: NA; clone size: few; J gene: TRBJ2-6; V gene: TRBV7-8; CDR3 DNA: TGTGCCAGCAGCTTAGACCACAGGGTCGCCTCTGGGGCCAACGTCCTGACTTTC; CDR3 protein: CASSLDHRVASGANVLTF
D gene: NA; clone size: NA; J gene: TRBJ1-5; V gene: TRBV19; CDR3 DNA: TGTGCCAGTAGTATAGCGGTTGGTGGCAATCAGCCCCAGCATTTT; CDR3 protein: CASSIAVGGNQPQHF
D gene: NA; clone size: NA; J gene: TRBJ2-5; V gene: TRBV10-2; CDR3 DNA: TGCGCCAGCAATAGAGTCCCCCAAGAGACCCAGTACTTC; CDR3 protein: CASNRVPQETQYF
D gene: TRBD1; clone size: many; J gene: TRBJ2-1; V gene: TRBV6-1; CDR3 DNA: TGTGCCAGCACGTGGGACAGGGGCTACAATGAGCAGTTCTTC; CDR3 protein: CASTWDRGYNEQFF
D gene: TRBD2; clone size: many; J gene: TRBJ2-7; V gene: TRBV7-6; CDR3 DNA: TGTGCCAGCAGTTTCGGGGGGGGGGACACCTACGAGCAGTACTTC; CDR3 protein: CASSFGGGDTYEQYF
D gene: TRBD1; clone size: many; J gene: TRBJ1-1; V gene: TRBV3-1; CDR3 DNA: TGTGCCAGCAGCCTATGGACAGGGACACGGGAAGCTTTCTTT; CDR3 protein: CASSLWTGTREAFF
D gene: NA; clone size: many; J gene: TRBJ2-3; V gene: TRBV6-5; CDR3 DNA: TGTGCCAGCAGTTATCTAGTACAGGACGCTAGCACAGATACGCAGTATTTT; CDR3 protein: CASSYLVQDASTDTQYF
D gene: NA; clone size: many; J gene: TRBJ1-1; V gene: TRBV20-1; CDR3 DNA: TGCAGTGCTCCTCCAGGGGAGACTGAAGCTTTCTTT; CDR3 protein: CSAPPGETEAFF
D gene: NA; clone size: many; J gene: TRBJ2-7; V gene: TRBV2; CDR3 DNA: TGTGCCAGCAGTTATTCCGCGGGCCTCTACGAGCAGTACTTC; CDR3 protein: CASSYSAGLYEQYF
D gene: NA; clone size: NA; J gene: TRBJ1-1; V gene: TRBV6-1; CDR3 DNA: TGTGCCAGCAGTGAAGCGTGGACGGCGGAAGCTTTCTTT; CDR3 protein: CASSEAWTAEAFF
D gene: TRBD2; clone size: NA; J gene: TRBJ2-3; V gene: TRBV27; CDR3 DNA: TGTGCCAGCAGGCGGGGGGGGGACTATTTCTTTAGCGATACGCAGTATTTT; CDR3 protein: CASRRGGDYFFSDTQYF
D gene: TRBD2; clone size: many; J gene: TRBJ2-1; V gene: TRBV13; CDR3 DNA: TGTGCCAGCAGACTAGCGGGAGGCCGGTGGGAGCAGTTCTTC; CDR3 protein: CASRLAGGRWEQFF
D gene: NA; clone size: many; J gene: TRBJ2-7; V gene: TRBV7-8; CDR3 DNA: TGTGCCAGCAGCTTACGCCAGGGGCGTTACGAGCAGTACTTC; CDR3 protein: CASSLRQGRYEQYF
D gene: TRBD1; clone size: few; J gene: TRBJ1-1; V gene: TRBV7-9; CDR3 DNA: TGTGCCAGCAGTTATACAGGGGGCGAAGCTTTCTTT; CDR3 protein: CASSYTGGEAFF
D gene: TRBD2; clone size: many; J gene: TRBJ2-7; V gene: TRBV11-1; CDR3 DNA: TGTGCCAGCAGCTTACATGCGGGAGGTTACGAGCAGTACTTC; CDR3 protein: CASSLHAGGYEQYF
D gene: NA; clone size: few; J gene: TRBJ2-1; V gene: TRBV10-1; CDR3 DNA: TGCGCCAGCAGTGGTCAGGCTACCTACAATGAGCAGTTCTTC; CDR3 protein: CASSGQATYNEQFF
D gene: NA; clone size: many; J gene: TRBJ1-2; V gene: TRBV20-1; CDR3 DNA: TGCAGTGCTAGGTCTGGAGGAGCTTTCGGCTACACCTTC; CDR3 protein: CSARSGGAFGYTF
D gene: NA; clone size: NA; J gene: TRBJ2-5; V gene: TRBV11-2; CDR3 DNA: TGTGCCAGCAGCCTCCCCCGAGCCCGGCTGGAGACCCAGTACTTC; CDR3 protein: CASSLPRARLETQYF
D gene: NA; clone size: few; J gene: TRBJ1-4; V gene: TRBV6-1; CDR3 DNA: TGTGCCAGCAGTTTTCAAACCGTGGGAGGGGGGAGAGAAAAACTGTTTTTT; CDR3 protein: CASSFQTVGGGREKLFF
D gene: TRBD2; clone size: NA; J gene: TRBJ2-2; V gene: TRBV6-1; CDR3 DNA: TGTGCCAGCAGTGGATGGACTAGCGGGAAGGGGGAGCTGTTTTTT; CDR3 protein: CASSGWTSGKGELFF
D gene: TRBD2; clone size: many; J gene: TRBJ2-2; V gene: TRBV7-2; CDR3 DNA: TGTGCCAGCAGACCTAGCGGGACCAAGCGGGATGGGGAGCTGTTTTTT; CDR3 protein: CASRPSGTKRDGELFF
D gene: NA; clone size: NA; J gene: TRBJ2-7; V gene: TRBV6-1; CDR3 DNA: TGTGCCAGCGCTTCCCAAGATTTCTACGAGCAGTACTTC; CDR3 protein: CASASQDFYEQYF
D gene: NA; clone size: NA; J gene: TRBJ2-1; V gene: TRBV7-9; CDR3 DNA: TGTGCCAGCAGCTTAATACCCCAGAAGCGCTCCTACAATGAGCAGTTCTTC; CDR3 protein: CASSLIPQKRSYNEQFF
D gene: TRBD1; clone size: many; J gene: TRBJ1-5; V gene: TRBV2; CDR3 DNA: TGTGCCAGCAGTGGAGACAGGGCAATAGGACAGCCCCAGCATTTT; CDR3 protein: CASSGDRAIGQPQHF
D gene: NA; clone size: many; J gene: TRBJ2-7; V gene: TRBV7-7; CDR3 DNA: TGTGCTAGCAGCTCCAGAGTCCCCAGCGCCCACGAGCAGTACTTC; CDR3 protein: CASSSRVPSAHEQYF
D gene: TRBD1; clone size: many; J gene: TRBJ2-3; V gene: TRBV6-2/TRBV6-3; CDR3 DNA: TGTGCCAGCAGGACAGGGAGCACAGATACGCAGTATTTT; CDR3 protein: CASRTGSTDTQYF
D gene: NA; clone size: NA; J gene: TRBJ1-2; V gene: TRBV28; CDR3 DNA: TGTGCCAGCGGCACCACCGATACCTATGGCTACACCTTC; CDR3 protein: CASGTTDTYGYTF
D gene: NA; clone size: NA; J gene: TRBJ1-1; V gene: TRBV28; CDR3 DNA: TGTGCCAGCAGCAACCCAACAGCGGCAGCTTTCTTT; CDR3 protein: CASSNPTAAAFF
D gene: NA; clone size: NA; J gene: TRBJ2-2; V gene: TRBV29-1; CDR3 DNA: TGCAGCGTTGAGGTTGCGAACACCGGGGAGCTGTTTTTT; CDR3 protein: CSVEVANTGELFF
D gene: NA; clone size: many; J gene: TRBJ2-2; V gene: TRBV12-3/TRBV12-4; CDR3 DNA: TGTGCCAGCAGTTTCTCGCGGGGGAACACCGGGGAGCTGTTTTTT; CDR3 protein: CASSFSRGNTGELFF
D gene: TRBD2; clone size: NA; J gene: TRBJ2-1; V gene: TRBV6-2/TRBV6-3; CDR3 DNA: TGTGCCAGCAGTACCCTGGGCGGGAGGGCCACCTACAATGAGCAGTTCTTC; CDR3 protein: CASSTLGGRATYNEQFF
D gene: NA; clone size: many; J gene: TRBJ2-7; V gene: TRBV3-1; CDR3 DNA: TGTGCCAGCAGCCAAGATGGAGTAGCGGAATTCTACGAGCAGTACTTC; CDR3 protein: CASSQDGVAEFYEQYF
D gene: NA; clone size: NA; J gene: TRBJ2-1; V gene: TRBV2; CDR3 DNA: TGTGCCAGCACCTCGTCACAGACGAATGAGCAGTTCTTC; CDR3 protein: CASTSSQTNEQFF
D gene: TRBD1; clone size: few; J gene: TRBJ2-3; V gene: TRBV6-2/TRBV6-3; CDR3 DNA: TGTGCCAGCAGCTGGGACAGGGGGAGTCATACGCAGTATTTT; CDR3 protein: CASSWDRGSHTQYF
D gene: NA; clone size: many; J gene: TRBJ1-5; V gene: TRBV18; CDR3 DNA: TGTGCCAGCTCACCGGCGGGCAATCAGCCCCAGCATTTT; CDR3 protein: CASSPAGNQPQHF
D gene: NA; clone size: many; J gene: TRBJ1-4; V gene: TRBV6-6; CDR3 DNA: TGTGCCAGCAGTTACCTTCAGGGCTTGGATGAAAAACTGTTTTTT; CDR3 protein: CASSYLQGLDEKLFF
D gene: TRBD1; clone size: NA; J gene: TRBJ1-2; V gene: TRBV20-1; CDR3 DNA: TGCAGTGCTAGAGATCAGGACAGGGCCGACTATGGCTACACCTTC; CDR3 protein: CSARDQDRADYGYTF
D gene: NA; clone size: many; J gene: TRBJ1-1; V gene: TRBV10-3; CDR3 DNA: TGTGCCATTGGATCGGGGGGATCGAACACTGAAGCTTTCTTT; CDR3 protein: CAIGSGGSNTEAFF
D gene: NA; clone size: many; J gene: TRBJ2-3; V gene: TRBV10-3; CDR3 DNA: TGTGCCATCAGTGACTCGGCGAGCACAGATACGCAGTATTTT; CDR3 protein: CAISDSASTDTQYF
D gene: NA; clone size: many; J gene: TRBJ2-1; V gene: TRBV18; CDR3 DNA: TGTGCCAGCTCACCACCGGGAACGTGGAATGAGCAGTTCTTC; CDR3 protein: CASSPPGTWNEQFF
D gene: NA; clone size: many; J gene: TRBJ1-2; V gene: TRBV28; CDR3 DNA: TGTGCCAGCAGCGTAAGGAGCGGCTATGGCTACACCTTC; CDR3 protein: CASSVRSGYGYTF